This entry lists 27 T cell receptor beta chains sequenced from one sample in a study of T cell repertoires in cytomegalovirus infection (dated by TCRdb to between 2018 and 2021). This sample was sequenced with an Illumina HiSeq 1500. TCRdb applied fastp at Q25 and MiXCR to the public reads, then kept only in-frame beta chains. Here each entry gathers all rows of one CDR3 protein and keeps the most common genes and DNA. The sample has some 180,000 distinct CDR3 sequences on record, about a sixth of them singletons. The ten largest clones add up to around 27% of the sample. The sample taken for sequencing was CD8+ T cells from PBMCs. The receptors come from a human donor in good health (CMV status not recorded). Some clones in this sample may be carry-over from other donors' samples.

This clonotype was counted between two and nine times. The rearrangement uses TRBV28 and TRBJ2-7, with TRBD2 matching 12 bases. Germline CDR1 is MDHEN and CDR2 is SYDVKM. The length of the CDR3 is 15 residues. V lost 5 bases to trimming and J lost 5 bases; unmatched junction nucleotides: 7. The CDR3, as DNA: TGTGCCAGCAGTCCCCATCTAGCGGGGGGGAACGAGCAGTACTTC. Its translation: CASSPHLAGGNEQYF.

The V and J genes are TRBV25-1 and TRBJ2-1, with D tentatively TRBD1 or TRBD2 (5 bases each). The CDR3 runs 16 residues. The germline gives CDR1 MGHDK, CDR2 SYGVNS. V gave up 3 bases and J gave up 7 bases, with 19 bases separating them. The CDR3 protein is CASSDTKTGTGNEQFF. CDR3 DNA sequence: TGTGCCAGCAGTGATACGAAAACCGGGACGGGGAATGAGCAGTTCTTC.

This clonotype was detected only a few times. The chain employs TRBV14 and TRBJ1-4; no clear D. The V gene lost 2 bases and the J gene lost 7 bases, with 11 bases spanning the gap. This CDR3 contains 14 residues. Per germline, CDR1 SGHDN and CDR2 FVKESK. The CDR3 protein is CASSQRGISEKLFF. Here the CDR3 DNA reads TGTGCCAGCAGCCAAAGAGGGATAAGTGAAAAACTGTTTTTT.

The table lists this clonotype with a few counts. V gene TRBV20-1 combines with J gene TRBJ1-3, with TRBD1 as a possible D gene (5 bases). V was clipped by 0 bases and J by 2 bases, with 11 bases between them. Germline CDR1 DFQATT, CDR2 SNEGSKA (reference sequence). The CDR3 consists of 15 residues. CDR3 protein: CSARDHKGPGNTIYF. CDR3 sequence (DNA): TGCAGTGCTAGAGATCATAAGGGGCCTGGAAACACCATATATTTT.

Only a few counts were recorded for this clonotype. The rearrangement uses TRBV9 and TRBJ1-4; TRBD1 agrees at 12 bases. CDR1 and CDR2 from the germline V gene are SGDLS and YYNGEE. This CDR3 has 17 amino acids. V was clipped by 4 bases and J by 1 base; unmatched bases: 5. CDR3 sequence: CASSFGTGGLTNEKLFF. CDR3 nucleotides: TGTGCCAGCAGCTTCGGGACAGGGGGCCTAACTAATGAAAAACTGTTTTTT.

The V and J genes are TRBV11-2 and TRBJ2-7, with a weak D call TRBD1 (7 bases). Germline CDR1 reads SGHAT; CDR2 reads FQNNGV. Trimming removed 4 bases at V and 7 bases at J, with 14 bases between. The CDR3 loop spans 13 amino acids. CDR3 coding DNA: TGTGCCAGCAGCTCCCCTCAGGGGGGAGAGCAGTACTTC. Amino acids: CASSSPQGGEQYF. The entire variable domain, with the rest obtained from reference TRBV11-2 and TRBJ2-7, is as follows: EAGVAQSPRYKIIEKRQSVAFWCNPISGHATLYWYQQILGQGPKLLIQFQNNGVVDDSQLPKDRFSAERLKGVDSTLKIQPAKLEDSAVYLCASSSPQGGEQYFGPGTRLTVT.

This clonotype was seen a few times. The chain links TRBV12-3 or TRBV12-4 to TRBJ2-7; possible D gene TRBD1, 6 bases. V shed 3 bases and J shed 2 bases, with 8 bases lying between them. CDR3 length: 13 residues. CDR3 in amino acids: CASSLDSTYEQYF. CDR3 coding DNA: TGTGCCAGCAGTTTGGACAGCACCTACGAGCAGTACTTC.

In this sample, this clonotype turned up many times. The V and J genes are TRBV7-2 and TRBJ2-7, with TRBD2 as a possible D gene (5 bases). V lost 5 bases to trimming and J lost 6 bases, with 17 bases between them. Germline CDR1 SGHTA, CDR2 FQGNSA. There are 14 residues in the CDR3. The CDR3 protein is CASSRRGSLGEQYF. The CDR3 DNA is TGTGCCAGCAGCCGCCGGGGTAGTCTAGGCGAGCAGTACTTC.

The chain joins TRBV7-6 to TRBJ1-4; D perhaps matches TRBD1 (5 bases). The germline V gene encodes CDR1 SGHVS and CDR2 FNYEAQ. This CDR3 is built from 12 residues. V was pared by 8 bases and J by 7 bases, with 11 bases between. In nucleotides, the CDR3 is TGTGCCAGCGGGAGGGGTACTGAAAAACTGTTTTTT. It specifies CASGRGTEKLFF.

The chain joins TRBV15 to TRBJ2-3, with 13 bases matching TRBD2. Trimming at V came to 11 bases and at J to 9 bases, leaving 8 bases not matched to a gene. Germline loops: CDR1 LNHNV, CDR2 YYDKDF (reference sequence). There are 13 residues in the CDR3. The CDR3 sequence: CAFGTSGEGTQYF. The CDR3 nucleotides read TGTGCCTTCGGGACTAGCGGGGAGGGGACGCAGTATTTT.

This clonotype was counted between two and nine times. This chain uses TRBV7-3 with TRBJ1-1; possible D gene TRBD1, 5 bases. This CDR3 comprises 14 residues. V lost 5 bases to trimming and J lost 5 bases, with 15 bases between them. CDR1 is SGHTA, CDR2 FQGTGA, per germline. The CDR3 here is CASSLGPARTEAFF. CDR3 nucleotides: TGTGCCAGCAGCCTGGGACCGGCGCGAACTGAAGCTTTCTTT.

The chain joins TRBV7-2 to TRBJ2-7; 8 bases match TRBD1. V lost 0 bases, J lost 0 bases, and 4 bases stayed unmatched. The CDR3 has 16 amino acids. The germline gives CDR1 SGHTA, CDR2 FQGNSA. This CDR3 reads CASSLALGTGSYEQYF. The CDR3 region has the DNA TGTGCCAGCAGCTTAGCGCTAGGGACAGGCTCCTACGAGCAGTACTTC.

The J gene is TRBJ2-1, the V gene TRBV28; 7 bases agree with TRBD1. V trimming: 4 bases; J trimming: 7 bases; junction bases outside the gene matches: 10. CDR1 is MDHEN, CDR2 SYDVKM, per germline. The CDR3 extends over 15 amino acids. In nucleotides, the CDR3 is TGTGCCAGCAGTTACCTCCGGACAGGTGGGAATGAGCAGTTCTTC. This translates into CASSYLRTGGNEQFF.

A few counts support this clonotype. The genes are TRBV11-2 and TRBJ2-2, with TRBD1 matching over 8 bases. J lost 6 bases, V lost 3 bases, and 6 bases had no gene match. CDR1 is SGHAT and CDR2 is FQNNGV in the germline V gene. The CDR3 covers 15 residues. The DNA for the CDR3 is TGTGCCAGCAGCTTCCGACAGGGGTTGTCCGGGGAGCTGTTTTTT. Translated, it gives CASSFRQGLSGELFF.

J is TRBJ1-5 and V is TRBV12-3 or TRBV12-4; tentative D call: TRBD1 (6 bases). There are 13 residues in the CDR3. V lost 6 bases and J 7 bases, leaving 13 bases between the germline ends. The CDR3, as DNA: TGTGCCAGCAGCCCTCCACAGGGCCAGCCCCAGCATTTT. Amino acid sequence: CASSPPQGQPQHF.

The sample holds a few counts of this clonotype. The rearrangement joins TRBV28 to TRBJ2-6; 8 nucleotides align to TRBD1. V shed 6 bases, J shed 0 bases, and the junction held 13 bases outside the gene matches. The CDR3 is 19 amino acids. In germline, CDR1 is MDHEN, CDR2 SYDVKM. The CDR3 is CASSYPSDRVSSGANVLTF. CDR3 bases: TGTGCCAGCAGCTACCCTTCGGACAGGGTGAGCTCTGGGGCCAACGTCCTGACTTTC.

This clonotype was counted only a few times. The chain has TRBV7-2 and TRBJ1-2; D unresolved. CDR1 and CDR2 from the germline V gene are SGHTA and FQGNSA. CDR3 length: 14 residues. Trimming left V 2 bases short and J 6 bases short, with 13 bases between. The CDR3 region is CASSLKGRMDGYTF. CDR3 nucleotides: TGTGCCAGCAGCTTAAAGGGCCGAATGGATGGCTACACCTTC.

The J gene is TRBJ1-5, the V gene TRBV7-9, with D uncertain. The germline V and J ends were trimmed by 3 bases and 6 bases, with 6 bases remaining between them. Germline assignment: CDR1 SEHNR and CDR2 FQNEAQ (reference sequence). The CDR3 runs to 12 residues. In DNA, the CDR3 is TGTGCCAGCAGCTTTCTTACTCAGCCCCAGCATTTT. This translates into CASSFLTQPQHF.

The V gene is TRBV28, the J gene TRBJ2-2, with D unclear. The CDR3 has 12 amino acids. V was pared by 3 bases and J by 6 bases, with 5 bases between. The germline V gene has CDR1 MDHEN and CDR2 SYDVKM. Here the CDR3 reads CASSFLPGELFF. The CDR3 DNA reads as TGTGCCAGCAGTTTTCTTCCCGGGGAGCTGTTTTTT.

This clonotype was seen a handful of times. The chain links TRBV29-1 to TRBJ2-6, with 7 bases identical to TRBD1. V lost 4 bases, J lost 1 base, and 10 bases stayed unmatched. Germline CDR1 and CDR2: SQVTM and ANQGSEA. CDR3 length: 17 residues. CDR3 residues: CSVVGPGQSSGANVLTF. CDR3 DNA sequence: TGCAGCGTTGTAGGACCGGGACAGTCTTCTGGGGCCAACGTCCTGACTTTC. Complete variable domain (other parts from reference TRBV29-1 and TRBJ2-6): SAVISQKPSRDICQRGTSLTIQCQVDSQVTMMFWYRQQPGQSLTLIATANQGSEATYESGFVIDKFPISRPNLTFSTLTVSNMSPEDSSIYLCSVVGPGQSSGANVLTFGAGSRLTVL.

This clonotype showed up just a few times. V is TRBV5-5 and J is TRBJ2-7, with TRBD1 matching over 7 bases. The germline V gene has CDR1 SGHKS and CDR2 YYEKEE (reference sequence). The CDR3 extends over 12 amino acids. V trimming: 3 bases; J trimming: 6 bases; junction bases outside the gene matches: 3. CDR3 sequence: CASSSRGLEQYF. The CDR3 DNA follows: TGTGCCAGCAGCTCTAGGGGGCTCGAGCAGTACTTC.

This chain connects TRBV7-3 to TRBJ2-7; D is unresolved. The length of the CDR3 is 13 residues. CDR1 is SGHTA and CDR2 is FQGTGA in the germline V gene. V dropped 11 bases and J dropped 3 bases, with 17 bases sitting between them. CDR3 residues: CAGRSGRIYEQYF. The CDR3 coding sequence is TGTGCCGGGCGGTCTGGCAGAATCTACGAGCAGTACTTC.

V is TRBV12-3 or TRBV12-4 and J is TRBJ2-7; 9 nucleotides agree with TRBD1. The CDR3 sequence is 15 residues long. The trim removed 6 bases at V and 1 base at J, leaving 7 bases unmatched. The CDR3 DNA reads as TGTGCCAGCAGCCCTCCGGGACAGGGTTCCTACGAGCAGTACTTC. As protein: CASSPPGQGSYEQYF.

The sample holds a few counts of this clonotype. Here the CDR3 reads CASSFLSETVDEKLFF. DNA for the CDR3: TGTGCCAGCAGTTTCTTATCAGAGACGGTGGATGAAAAACTGTTTTTT. J is TRBJ1-4 and V is TRBV28, with D uncertain. V dropped 3 bases and J dropped 6 bases, with 17 bases sitting between them. This CDR3 region has 16 residues. CDR1 is MDHEN, CDR2 SYDVKM, per germline.

V and J are TRBV7-9 and TRBJ2-5; a weak D match, TRBD2 (5 bases). The CDR3 covers 14 residues. Germline-derived CDR1 and CDR2 are SEHNR and FQNEAQ (reference sequence). V shed 8 bases and J shed 0 bases, with 13 bases lying between them. CDR3 nucleotide sequence: TGTGCCAGCGGGAGCGACCGGGACCAAGAGACCCAGTACTTC. This sequence encodes CASGSDRDQETQYF.

This clonotype appeared once. The chain carries TRBV28 and TRBJ2-6; 8 bases are shared with TRBD1. The V segment lost 6 bases and the J segment 1 base; nucleotides outside the gene matches: 14. This CDR3 contains 19 residues. Germline lookup yields CDR1 MDHEN and CDR2 SYDVKM. The CDR3 sequence is CASSSPGTGDRSGANVLTF. The CDR3 nucleotides are TGTGCCAGCAGCTCCCCCGGGACAGGAGATCGTTCTGGGGCCAACGTCCTGACTTTC.

The V and J genes are TRBV7-9 and TRBJ2-1, with D uncertain. Germline CDR1 and CDR2: SEHNR and FQNEAQ (reference sequence). Trimming removed 5 bases at V and 10 bases at J, with 15 bases between. The CDR3 covers 13 residues. CDR3 in DNA: TGTGCCAGCAGCCCCCCGGTAGGTCGAGAGCAGTTCTTC. It codes for CASSPPVGREQFF.